A single sample is the source of the 11 T cell receptor beta chains below, sequenced in a study of cytomegalovirus exposure and HLA in healthy donors. The primer mix had 60 Vbeta and 13 Jbeta primers. Using immunoSEQ multiplex PCR, the repertoire was profiled, and TCRdb retains in-frame clones only, with some absent. This table has about 150,000 clones, roughly three quarters appearing once. The specimen was PBMCs. The receptors here all came from a woman in her thirties or forties in good health and CMV-seropositive.

The CDR3 bases are TGTGCCACTACTCATGGGACAGGGGTTGAAAAACTGTTTTTT. Amino acids: CATTHGTGVEKLFF. The rearrangement links TRBV19 to TRBJ1-4; TRBD1 matches at 10 bases. The junction had 9 bases not matched to a gene; V was cut back by 10 bases and J by 7 bases. There are 14 residues in the CDR3. The germline V gene encodes CDR1 LNHDA and CDR2 SQIVND (reference sequence).

V usage is TRBV2 and J usage is TRBJ1-3; D is perhaps TRBD1 (5 bases). CDR1 is SNHLY and CDR2 is FYNNEI in the germline V gene. The V and J ends lost 4 bases and 7 bases respectively, with 17 bases between them. CDR3 length: 15 residues. CDR3 bases: TGTGCCAGCAGTGTCGCCAGTGGACAAGGCAACACCATATATTTT. It specifies CASSVASGQGNTIYF. The whole variable domain, remainder taken from reference TRBV2 and TRBJ1-3, is EPEVTQTPSHQVTQMGQEVILRCVPISNHLYFYWYRQILGQKVEFLVSFYNNEISEKSEIFDDQFSVERPDGSNFTLKIRSTKLEDSAMYFCASSVASGQGNTIYFGEGSWLTVV.

Concerning this clone: The junction departs from germline at one end; a sequencing error may be responsible. This chain uses TRBV6-5 with TRBJ2-7, with 7 bases lining up with TRBD1. This CDR3 spans 14 amino acids. The germline CDR1 and CDR2 sequences are MNHEY and SVGAGI. CDR3 coding DNA: TGTGCCAGCAGGGACAGGCGACAGACCTACGAGCAGTGCTTC. Translated: CASRDRRQTYEQCF.

This clone was picked up a small number of times. The chain couples TRBV6-1 to TRBJ1-2; 9 bases map to TRBD1. The CDR3 runs 15 residues. CDR1 and CDR2 from the germline V gene are MNHNS and SASEGT. Trimming took 0 bases from V and 2 from J; bases not matched to a gene: 1. The CDR3 here is CASSEAGTGNYGYTF. The CDR3 DNA reads TGTGCCAGCAGTGAAGCGGGGACAGGGAACTATGGCTACACCTTC.

The V call is TRBV7-3, the J call TRBJ2-1, with 10 bases that match TRBD2. Germline lookup yields CDR1 SGHTA and CDR2 FQGTGA. The CDR3 runs to 17 residues. The junction had 16 bases not matched to a gene; V was cut back by 5 bases and J by 9 bases. For the CDR3, the DNA is TGTGCCAGCAGCCCAAACCGTCTCGGGACTAGCGCTTCTGAGCAGTTCTTC. Translating gives CASSPNRLGTSASEQFF.

Worth noting for this clone: This specimen includes other DNA sequences encoding the same CDR3. The chain has TRBV9 and TRBJ2-3; possibly TRBD1 for D (6 bases). The CDR3 runs to 15 residues. Germline values: CDR1 SGDLS, CDR2 YYNGEE. Trimming removed 0 bases from V and 1 base from J, with 9 bases in between. CDR3 region: CASSVVAGGTDTQYF. For the CDR3, the DNA is TGTGCCAGCAGCGTAGTAGCAGGGGGCACAGATACGCAGTATTTT.

This clone was counted a few times. The V and J genes are TRBV28 and TRBJ1-1, with D maybe TRBD1 (5 bases). The CDR3 length is 15 residues. Germline assignment: CDR1 MDHEN and CDR2 SYDVKM. V was clipped by 3 bases and J by 0 bases, with 11 bases between them. CDR3 residues: CASSFYGGMNTEAFF. CDR3 coding DNA: TGTGCCAGCAGTTTTTACGGGGGGATGAACACTGAAGCTTTCTTT.

The rearrangement uses TRBV6-5 and TRBJ1-1; D call uncertain. V lost 9 bases to trimming and J lost 1 base, with 15 bases between them. Germline assignment: CDR1 MNHEY and CDR2 SVGAGI. The CDR3 contains 14 residues. For the CDR3, the DNA is TGTGCCAGTAAATTCGGAGGGCCGAACACTGAAGCTTTCTTT. As protein: CASKFGGPNTEAFF.

The V and J genes are TRBV6-5 and TRBJ2-3; unclear D gene. This CDR3 contains 11 residues. Germline assignment: CDR1 MNHEY and CDR2 SVGAGI. The V gene lost 0 bases and the J gene lost 8 bases, with 3 bases spanning the gap. The CDR3 DNA follows: TGTGCCAGCAGTTACTCGCGTACGCAGTATTTT. The encoded protein is CASSYSRTQYF.

There are a few counts of this clone. V usage is TRBV6-1 and J usage is TRBJ2-7, with D tentatively TRBD1 (6 bases). V was shortened by 4 bases and J by 6 bases, with 10 bases between the two germline ends. There are 12 residues in the CDR3. In germline, CDR1 is MNHNS, CDR2 SASEGT. The CDR3 bases are TGTGCCAGCAGTGTTAACAGGGTCGAGCAGTACTTC. This codes for CASSVNRVEQYF.

The chain combines TRBV11-2 with TRBJ2-2; perhaps TRBD1 as D (5 bases). Trimming stripped 5 bases from V and 4 bases from J, with 17 bases between. The germline gives CDR1 SGHAT, CDR2 FQNNGV. The CDR3 covers 16 residues. CDR3 coding DNA: TGTGCCAGCAGCCTTTCTTCAGGGCGATTCACCGGGGAGCTGTTTTTT. Its protein product is CASSLSSGRFTGELFF. The whole variable domain, remainder taken from reference TRBV11-2 and TRBJ2-2, is EAGVAQSPRYKIIEKRQSVAFWCNPISGHATLYWYQQILGQGPKLLIQFQNNGVVDDSQLPKDRFSAERLKGVDSTLKIQPAKLEDSAVYLCASSLSSGRFTGELFFGEGSRLTVL.